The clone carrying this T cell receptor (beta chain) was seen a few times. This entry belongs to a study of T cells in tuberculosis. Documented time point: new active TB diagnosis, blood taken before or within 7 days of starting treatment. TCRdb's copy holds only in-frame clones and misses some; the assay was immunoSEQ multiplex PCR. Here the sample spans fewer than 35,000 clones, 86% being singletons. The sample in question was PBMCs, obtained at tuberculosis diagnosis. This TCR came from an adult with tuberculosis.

For the CDR3, the DNA is TGTGCCAGCAGCCCGGCCGACCCCCGGGGCATTCAGTACTTC. Translated, it gives CASSPADPRGIQYF. This chain uses TRBV7-2 with TRBJ2-4; a weak D match, TRBD2 (5 bases). The CDR3 is 14 residues long. The V gene's germline CDR1 is SGHTA and CDR2 FQGNSA. V dropped 5 bases and J dropped 9 bases, with 17 bases sitting between them.